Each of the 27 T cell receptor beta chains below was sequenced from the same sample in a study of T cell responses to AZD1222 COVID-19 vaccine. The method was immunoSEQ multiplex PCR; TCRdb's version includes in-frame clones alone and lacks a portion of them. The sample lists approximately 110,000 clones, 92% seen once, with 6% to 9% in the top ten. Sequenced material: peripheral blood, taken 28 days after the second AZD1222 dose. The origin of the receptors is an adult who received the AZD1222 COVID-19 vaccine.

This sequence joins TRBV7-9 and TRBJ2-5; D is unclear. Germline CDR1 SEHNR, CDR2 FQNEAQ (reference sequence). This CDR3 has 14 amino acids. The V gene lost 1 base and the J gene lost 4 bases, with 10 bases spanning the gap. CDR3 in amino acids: CASSLVDGTETQYF. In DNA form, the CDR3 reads TGTGCCAGCAGCTTAGTCGACGGAACAGAGACCCAGTACTTC.

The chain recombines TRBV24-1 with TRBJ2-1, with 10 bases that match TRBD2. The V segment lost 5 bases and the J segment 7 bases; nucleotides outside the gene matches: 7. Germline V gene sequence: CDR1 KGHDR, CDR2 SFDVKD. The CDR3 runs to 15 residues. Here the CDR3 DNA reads TGTGCCACCAGTGGGAGCGGGAGGGCCCTTAATGAGCAGTTCTTC. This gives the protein CATSGSGRALNEQFF.

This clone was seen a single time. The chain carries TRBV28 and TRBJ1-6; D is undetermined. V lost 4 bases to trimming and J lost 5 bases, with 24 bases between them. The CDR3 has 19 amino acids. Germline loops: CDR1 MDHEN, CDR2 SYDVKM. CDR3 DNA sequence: TGTGCCAGCAGTTCCCGCCCCCCGGTTGGGATGTTCGATAATTCACCCCTCCACTTT. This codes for CASSSRPPVGMFDNSPLHF.

CDR3 coding DNA: TGTGCCAGCAGCCCCACCATTCCGGGACTAGGCAATGAGCAGTTCTTC. Amino acid sequence: CASSPTIPGLGNEQFF. The V and J genes are TRBV7-2 and TRBJ2-1; 8 nucleotides line up with TRBD2. CDR3 size: 16 residues. V shed 5 bases and J 6 bases; nucleotides not matched to a gene: 12. Germline V gives CDR1 SGHTA, CDR2 FQGNSA.

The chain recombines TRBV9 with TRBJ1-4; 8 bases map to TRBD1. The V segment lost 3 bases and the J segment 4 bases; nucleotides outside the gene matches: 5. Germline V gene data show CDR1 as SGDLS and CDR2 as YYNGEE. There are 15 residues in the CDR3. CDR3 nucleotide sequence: TGTGCCAGCAGCGGGAGGACAGGGATTAATGAAAAACTGTTTTTT. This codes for CASSGRTGINEKLFF.

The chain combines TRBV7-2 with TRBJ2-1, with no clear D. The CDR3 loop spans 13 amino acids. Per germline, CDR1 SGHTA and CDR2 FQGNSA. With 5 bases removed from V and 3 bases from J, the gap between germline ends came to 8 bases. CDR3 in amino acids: CASSTMLYNEQFF. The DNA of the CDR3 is TGTGCCAGCAGCACCATGCTCTACAATGAGCAGTTCTTC.

CDR3 nucleotide sequence: TGTGCCAGCAGCGTATTGGGACAGGGGGCATCACCCCTCCACTTT. Translating gives CASSVLGQGASPLHF. The chain combines TRBV9 with TRBJ1-6, with 12 bases identical to TRBD1. This CDR3 spans 15 amino acids. Germline trimming cut 1 base from V and 10 bases from J; bases unmatched to any gene: 3. CDR1 is SGDLS, CDR2 YYNGEE, per germline.

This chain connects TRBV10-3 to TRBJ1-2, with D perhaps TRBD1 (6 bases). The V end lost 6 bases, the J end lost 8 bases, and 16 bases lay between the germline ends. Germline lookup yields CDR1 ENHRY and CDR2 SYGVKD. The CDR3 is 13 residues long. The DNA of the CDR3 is TGTGCCATCAGCGGAGAAAAGGGGGGCGGCTACACCTTC. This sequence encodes CAISGEKGGGYTF.

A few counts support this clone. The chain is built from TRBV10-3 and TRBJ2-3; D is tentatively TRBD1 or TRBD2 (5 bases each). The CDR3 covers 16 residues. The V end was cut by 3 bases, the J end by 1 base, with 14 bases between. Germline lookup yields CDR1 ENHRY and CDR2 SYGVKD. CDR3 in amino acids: CAISEGAGRRTDTQYF. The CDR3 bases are TGTGCCATCAGTGAAGGGGCGGGCCGACGCACAGATACGCAGTATTTT.

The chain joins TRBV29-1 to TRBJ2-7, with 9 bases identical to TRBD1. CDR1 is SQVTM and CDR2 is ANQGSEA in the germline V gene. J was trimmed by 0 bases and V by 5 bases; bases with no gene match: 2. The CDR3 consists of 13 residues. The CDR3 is CSVWTGDSYEQYF. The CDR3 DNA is TGCAGCGTTTGGACAGGGGACTCCTACGAGCAGTACTTC.

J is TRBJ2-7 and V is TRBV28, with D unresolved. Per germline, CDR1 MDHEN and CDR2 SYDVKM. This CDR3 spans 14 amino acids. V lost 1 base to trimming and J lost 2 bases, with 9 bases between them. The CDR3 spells CASSLFRIPYEQYF. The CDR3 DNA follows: TGTGCCAGCAGTTTATTCAGGATACCCTACGAGCAGTACTTC.

For the CDR3, the DNA is TGTGCCAGCAGGACAAGTGGGGACCGAACGTACAATGAGCAGTTCTTC. Translated: CASRTSGDRTYNEQFF. This rearrangement joins TRBV6-6 to TRBJ2-1; tentatively, D is TRBD1 or TRBD2 (5 bases each). Germline V gene data show CDR1 as MNHNY and CDR2 as SVGAGI (reference sequence). Trimming removed 6 bases from V and 4 bases from J, with 19 bases in between. The CDR3 contains 16 residues.

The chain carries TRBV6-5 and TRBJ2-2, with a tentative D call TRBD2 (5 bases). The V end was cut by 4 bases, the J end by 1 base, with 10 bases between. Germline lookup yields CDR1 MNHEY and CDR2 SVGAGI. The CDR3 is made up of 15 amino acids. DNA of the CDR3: TGTGCCAGCAGTTCTTACGCGGGGAACACCGGGGAGCTGTTTTTT. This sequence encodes CASSSYAGNTGELFF.

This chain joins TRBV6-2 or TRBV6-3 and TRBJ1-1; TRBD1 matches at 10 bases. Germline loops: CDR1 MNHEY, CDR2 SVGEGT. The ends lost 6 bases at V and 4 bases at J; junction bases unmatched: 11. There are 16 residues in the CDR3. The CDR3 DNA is TGTGCCAGCAGCCCTGCGGGACAGGGGTTTACCACTGAAGCTTTCTTT. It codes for CASSPAGQGFTTEAFF.

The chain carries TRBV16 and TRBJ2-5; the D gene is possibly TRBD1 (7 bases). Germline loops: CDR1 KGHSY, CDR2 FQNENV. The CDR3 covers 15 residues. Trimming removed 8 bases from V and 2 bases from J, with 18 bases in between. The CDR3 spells CASGGTAPRQETQYF. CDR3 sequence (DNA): TGTGCCAGCGGAGGGACAGCCCCACGACAAGAGACCCAGTACTTC.

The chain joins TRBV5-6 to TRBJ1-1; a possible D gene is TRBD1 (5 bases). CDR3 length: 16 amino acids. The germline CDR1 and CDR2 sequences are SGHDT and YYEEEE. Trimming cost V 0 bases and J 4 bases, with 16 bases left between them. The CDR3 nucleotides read TGTGCCAGCAGCTTGGCCCCAGGGCAGGGCACCACTGAAGCTTTCTTT. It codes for CASSLAPGQGTTEAFF.

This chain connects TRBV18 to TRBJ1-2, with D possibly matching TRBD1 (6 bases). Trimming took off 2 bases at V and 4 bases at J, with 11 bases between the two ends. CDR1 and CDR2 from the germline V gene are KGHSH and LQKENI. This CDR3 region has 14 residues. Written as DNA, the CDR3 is TGTGCCAGCTCACCAGCGACAGGACCCTATGGCTACACCTTC. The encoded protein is CASSPATGPYGYTF.

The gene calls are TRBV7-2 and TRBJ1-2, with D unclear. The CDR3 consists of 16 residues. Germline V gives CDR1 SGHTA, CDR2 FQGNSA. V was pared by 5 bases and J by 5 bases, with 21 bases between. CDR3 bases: TGTGCCAGCAGCATAGATTTAGCAGCGGGTGAATATGGCTACACCTTC. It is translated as CASSIDLAAGEYGYTF.

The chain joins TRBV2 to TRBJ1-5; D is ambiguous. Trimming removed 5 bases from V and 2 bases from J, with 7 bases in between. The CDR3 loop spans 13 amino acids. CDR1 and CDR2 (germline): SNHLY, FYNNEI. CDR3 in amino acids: CASSLGRNQPQHF. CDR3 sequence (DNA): TGTGCCAGCAGTTTGGGTCGCAATCAGCCCCAGCATTTT.

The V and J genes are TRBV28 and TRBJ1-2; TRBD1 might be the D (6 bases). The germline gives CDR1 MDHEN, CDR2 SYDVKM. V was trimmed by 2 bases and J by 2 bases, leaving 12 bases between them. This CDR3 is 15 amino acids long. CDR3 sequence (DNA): TGTGCCAGCAGTTTAATGGGACAAGGAAACTATGGCTACACCTTC. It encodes CASSLMGQGNYGYTF.

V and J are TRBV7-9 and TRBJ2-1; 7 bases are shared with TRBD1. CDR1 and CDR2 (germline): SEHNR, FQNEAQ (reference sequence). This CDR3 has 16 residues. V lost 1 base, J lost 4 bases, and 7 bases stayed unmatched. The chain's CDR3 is CASSLGPGQAYNEQFF. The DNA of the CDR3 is TGTGCCAGCAGCTTAGGCCCCGGACAGGCGTACAATGAGCAGTTCTTC.

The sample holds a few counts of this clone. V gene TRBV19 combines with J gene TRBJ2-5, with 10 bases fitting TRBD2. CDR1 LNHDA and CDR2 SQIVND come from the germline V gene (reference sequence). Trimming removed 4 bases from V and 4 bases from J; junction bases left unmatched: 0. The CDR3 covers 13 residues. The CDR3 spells CASSTSGRETQYF. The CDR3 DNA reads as TGTGCCAGTAGTACTAGCGGGAGAGAGACCCAGTACTTC.

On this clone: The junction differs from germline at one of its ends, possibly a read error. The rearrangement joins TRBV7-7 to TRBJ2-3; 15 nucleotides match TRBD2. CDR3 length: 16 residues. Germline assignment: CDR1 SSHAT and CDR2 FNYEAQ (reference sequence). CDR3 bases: TGTGCTAGCAGCAGGACTAGCGGGGGGGCAGAAGATACGCAGTATTTT. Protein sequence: CASSRTSGGAEDTQYF. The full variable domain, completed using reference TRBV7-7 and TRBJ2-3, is GAGVSQSPRYKVTKRGQDVTLRCDPISSHATLYWYQQALGQGPEFLTYFNYEAQPDKSGLPSDRFSAERPEGSISTLTIQRTEQRDSAMYRCASSRTSGGAEDTQYFGPGTRLTVL.

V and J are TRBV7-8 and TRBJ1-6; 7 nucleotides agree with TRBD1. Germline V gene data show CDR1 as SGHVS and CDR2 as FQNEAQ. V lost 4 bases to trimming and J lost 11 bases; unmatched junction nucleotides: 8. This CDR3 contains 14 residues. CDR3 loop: CASSSLTGRTPLHF. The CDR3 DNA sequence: TGTGCCAGCAGCTCATTGACAGGGAGGACACCCCTCCACTTT.

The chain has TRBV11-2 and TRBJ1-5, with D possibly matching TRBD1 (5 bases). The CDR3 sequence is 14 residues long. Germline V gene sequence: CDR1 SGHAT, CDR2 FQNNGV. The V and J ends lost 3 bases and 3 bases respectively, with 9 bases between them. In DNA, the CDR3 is TGTGCCAGCAGCTTCCCAGGGATCAATCAGCCCCAGCATTTT. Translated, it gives CASSFPGINQPQHF.

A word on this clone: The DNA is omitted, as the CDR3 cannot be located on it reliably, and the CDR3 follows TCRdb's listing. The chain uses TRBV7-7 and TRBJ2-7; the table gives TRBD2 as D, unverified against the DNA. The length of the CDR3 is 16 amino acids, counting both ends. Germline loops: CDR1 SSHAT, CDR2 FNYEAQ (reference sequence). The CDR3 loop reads CASSYYLCRRAYEQYF.

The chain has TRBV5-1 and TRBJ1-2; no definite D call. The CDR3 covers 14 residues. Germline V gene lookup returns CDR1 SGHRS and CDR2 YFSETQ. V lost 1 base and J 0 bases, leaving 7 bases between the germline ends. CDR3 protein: CASSLSATNYGYTF. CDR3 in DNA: TGCGCCAGCAGCTTGTCAGCCACTAACTATGGCTACACCTTC.